The entry that follows covers one T cell receptor (beta chain) sequence. Its antigen is not identified. The V gene's germline CDR1 is MNHNS and CDR2 SASEGT. With V trimmed by 6 bases and J by 7 bases, 13 bases remained unmatched. The CDR3 sequence is 17 residues long. These data belong to a study of T cells in Graves' hyperthyroidism and ophthalmopathy. Study-level information: It was at initial diagnosis, before any treatment, that peripheral blood was collected.

Regarding the study as a whole: Most thyroid clonotypes that were expanded above 0.001 also turned up in blood.

Amplified regions were TCR beta CDR3 sequences from RNA transcripts. The HTBI primer set served for first-round RT-PCR of the TCR CDR3. TCRdb ran MiXCR on the multiplex PCR reads and lists one entry per CDR3 protein. The sample shows about 610,000 distinct CDR3 sequences, roughly 16% of them seen only once. This chain connects TRBV6-1 to TRBJ1-6; TRBD1 aligns across 9 bases. This sequence was found in a woman between 40 and 55 years old with Graves' ophthalmopathy. Sample: blood. CDR3 DNA sequence: TGTGCCAGCAGCTTCATCCGGGACAGGGATAGAAATTCACCCCTCCACTTT. Amino acids: CASSFIRDRDRNSPLHF.